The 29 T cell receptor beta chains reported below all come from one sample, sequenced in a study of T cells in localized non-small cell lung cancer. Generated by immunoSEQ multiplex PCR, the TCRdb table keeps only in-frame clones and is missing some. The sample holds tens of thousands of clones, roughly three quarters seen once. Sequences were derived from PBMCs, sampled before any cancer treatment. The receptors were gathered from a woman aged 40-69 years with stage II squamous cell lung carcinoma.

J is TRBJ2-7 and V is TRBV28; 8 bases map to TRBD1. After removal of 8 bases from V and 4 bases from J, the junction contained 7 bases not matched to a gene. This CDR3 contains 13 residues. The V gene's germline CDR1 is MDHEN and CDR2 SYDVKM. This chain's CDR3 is CASVSGQGYEQYF. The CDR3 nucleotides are TGTGCCAGCGTATCAGGACAGGGTTACGAGCAGTACTTC.

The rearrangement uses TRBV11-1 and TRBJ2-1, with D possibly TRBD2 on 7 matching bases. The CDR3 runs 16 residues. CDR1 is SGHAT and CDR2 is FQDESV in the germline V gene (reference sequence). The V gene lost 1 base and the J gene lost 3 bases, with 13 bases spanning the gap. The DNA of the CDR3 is TGTGCCAGCAGCTTAGAGGGGGGGGAAGACTACAATGAGCAGTTCTTC. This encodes CASSLEGGEDYNEQFF.

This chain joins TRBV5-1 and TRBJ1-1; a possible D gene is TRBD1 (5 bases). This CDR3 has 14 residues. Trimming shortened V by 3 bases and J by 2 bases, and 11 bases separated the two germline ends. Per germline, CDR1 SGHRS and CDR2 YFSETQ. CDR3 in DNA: TGCGCCAGCAGCTCCGTTGACAGAAACACTGAAGCTTTCTTT. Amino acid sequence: CASSSVDRNTEAFF.

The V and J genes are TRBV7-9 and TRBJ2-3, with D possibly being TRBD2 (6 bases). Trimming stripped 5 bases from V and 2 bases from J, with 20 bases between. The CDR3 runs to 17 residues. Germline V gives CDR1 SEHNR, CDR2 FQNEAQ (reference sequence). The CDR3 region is CASSRGGAHPSTDTQYF. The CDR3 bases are TGTGCCAGCAGCCGAGGCGGGGCTCACCCTTCCACAGATACGCAGTATTTT.

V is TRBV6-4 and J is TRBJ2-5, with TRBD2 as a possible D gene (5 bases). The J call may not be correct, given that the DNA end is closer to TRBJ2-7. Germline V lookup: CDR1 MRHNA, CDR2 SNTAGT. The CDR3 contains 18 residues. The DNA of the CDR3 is TGTGCCAGCAAGATTACGGGGAACAGTCACCACTATTCCTACGAGCAGTACTTC. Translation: CASKITGNSHHYSYEQYF.

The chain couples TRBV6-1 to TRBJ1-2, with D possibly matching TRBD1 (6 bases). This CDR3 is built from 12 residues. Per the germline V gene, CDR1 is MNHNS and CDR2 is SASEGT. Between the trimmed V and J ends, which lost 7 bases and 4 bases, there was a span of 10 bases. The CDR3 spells CASTRTAYGYTF. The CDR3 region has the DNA TGTGCCAGCACTAGGACAGCCTATGGCTACACCTTC.

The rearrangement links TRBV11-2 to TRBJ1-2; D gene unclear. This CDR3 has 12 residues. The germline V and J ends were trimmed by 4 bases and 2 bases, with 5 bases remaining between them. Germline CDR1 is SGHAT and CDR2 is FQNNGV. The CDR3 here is CASSSENYGYTF. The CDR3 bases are TGTGCCAGCAGCTCGGAGAACTATGGCTACACCTTC.

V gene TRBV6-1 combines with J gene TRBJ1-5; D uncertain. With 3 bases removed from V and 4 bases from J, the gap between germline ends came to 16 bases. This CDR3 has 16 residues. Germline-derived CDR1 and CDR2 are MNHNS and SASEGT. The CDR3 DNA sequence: TGTGCCAGCAGTGACCCGGGATCTAACCCGAATCAGCCCCAGCATTTT. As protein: CASSDPGSNPNQPQHF.

CDR3 nucleotide sequence: TGCGCCAGCAGCCATAGGACAGGGTCCACTGAAGCTTTCTTT. Its protein product is CASSHRTGSTEAFF. The J gene is TRBJ1-1, the V gene TRBV4-3; 8 positions match TRBD1. The germline V gene encodes CDR1 LGHNA and CDR2 YSLEER. The CDR3 length is 14 residues. Germline trimming cut 3 bases from V and 4 bases from J; bases unmatched to any gene: 4.

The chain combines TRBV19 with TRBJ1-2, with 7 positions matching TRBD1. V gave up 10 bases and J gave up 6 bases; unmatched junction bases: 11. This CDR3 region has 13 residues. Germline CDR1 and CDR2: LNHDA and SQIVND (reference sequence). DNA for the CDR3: TGTGCCACTAAGGACAGGTTGAGAGATGGCTACACCTTC. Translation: CATKDRLRDGYTF.

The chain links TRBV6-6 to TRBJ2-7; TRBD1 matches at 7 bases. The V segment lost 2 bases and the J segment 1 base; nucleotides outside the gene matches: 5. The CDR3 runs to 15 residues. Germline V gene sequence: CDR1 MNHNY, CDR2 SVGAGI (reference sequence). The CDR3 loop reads CASSYETGWSYEQYV. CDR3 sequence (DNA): TGTGCCAGCAGTTACGAGACAGGGTGGTCCTACGAGCAGTACGTC.

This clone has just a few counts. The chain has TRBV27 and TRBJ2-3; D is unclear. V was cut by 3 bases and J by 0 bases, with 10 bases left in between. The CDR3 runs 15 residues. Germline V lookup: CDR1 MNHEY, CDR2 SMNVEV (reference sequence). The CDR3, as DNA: TGTGCCAGCAGTTTGGAACCGACTAGCACAGATACGCAGTATTTT. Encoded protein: CASSLEPTSTDTQYF.

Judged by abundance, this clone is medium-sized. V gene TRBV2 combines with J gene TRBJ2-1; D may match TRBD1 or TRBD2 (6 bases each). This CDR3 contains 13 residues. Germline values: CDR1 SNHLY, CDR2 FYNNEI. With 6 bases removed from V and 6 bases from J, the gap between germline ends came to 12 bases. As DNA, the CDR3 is TGTGCCAGCAGCGCCGGGGGCCTCAATGAGCAGTTCTTC. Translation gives CASSAGGLNEQFF.

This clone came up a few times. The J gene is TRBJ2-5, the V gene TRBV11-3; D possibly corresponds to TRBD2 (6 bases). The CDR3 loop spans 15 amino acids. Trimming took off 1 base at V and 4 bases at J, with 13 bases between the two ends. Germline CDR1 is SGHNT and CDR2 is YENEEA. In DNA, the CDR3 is TGTGCCAGCAGCTTAGGTTCTAGCGAGGGAGAGACCCAGTACTTC. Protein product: CASSLGSSEGETQYF.

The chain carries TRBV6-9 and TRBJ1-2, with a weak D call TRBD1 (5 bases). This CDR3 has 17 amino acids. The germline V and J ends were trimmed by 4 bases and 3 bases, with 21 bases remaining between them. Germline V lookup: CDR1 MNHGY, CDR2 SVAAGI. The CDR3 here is CASSLGRATGEYYGYTF. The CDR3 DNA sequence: TGTGCCAGCAGTTTGGGACGGGCAACCGGGGAATACTATGGCTACACCTTC.

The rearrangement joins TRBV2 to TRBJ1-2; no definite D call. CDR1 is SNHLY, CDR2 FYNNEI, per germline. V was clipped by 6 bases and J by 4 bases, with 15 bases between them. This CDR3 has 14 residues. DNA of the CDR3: TGTGCCAGCAGCCCCGCGACTTTCAGCTATGGCTACACCTTC. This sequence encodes CASSPATFSYGYTF.

Written as DNA, the CDR3 is TGTGCCAGCAGTGAAAGGGCTGAAGCTTTCTTT. As protein: CASSERAEAFF. The chain combines TRBV2 with TRBJ1-1; D unresolved. The CDR3 totals 11 residues. Germline V lookup: CDR1 SNHLY, CDR2 FYNNEI. V lost 2 bases, J lost 6 bases, and 4 bases lay in between.

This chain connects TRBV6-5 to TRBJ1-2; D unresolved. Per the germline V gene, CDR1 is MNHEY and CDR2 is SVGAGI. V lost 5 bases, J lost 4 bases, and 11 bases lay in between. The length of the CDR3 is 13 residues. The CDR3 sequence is CASSLGRLYGYTF. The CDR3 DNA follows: TGTGCCAGCAGTCTCGGACGGCTCTATGGCTACACCTTC.

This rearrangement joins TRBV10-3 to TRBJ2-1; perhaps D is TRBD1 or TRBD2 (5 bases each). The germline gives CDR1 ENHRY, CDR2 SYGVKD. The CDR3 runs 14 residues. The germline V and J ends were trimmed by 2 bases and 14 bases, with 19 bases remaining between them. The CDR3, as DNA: TGTGCCATCAGTGAGGGGAATAGTGGGGGATCGGAGTTCTTC. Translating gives CAISEGNSGGSEFF.

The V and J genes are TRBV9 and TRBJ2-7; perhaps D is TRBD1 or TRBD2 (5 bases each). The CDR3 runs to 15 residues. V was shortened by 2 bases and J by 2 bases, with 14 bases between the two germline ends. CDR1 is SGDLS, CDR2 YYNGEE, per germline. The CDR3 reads CASSVDYSRAYEQYF. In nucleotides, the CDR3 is TGTGCCAGCAGCGTTGACTACTCCAGGGCCTACGAGCAGTACTTC.

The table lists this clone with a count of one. In DNA, the CDR3 is TGTGCCAGCAGTTATCTTGCGACAGGGGAGAAGTACCAGCAGTACTTC. Protein product: CASSYLATGEKYQQYF. The chain combines TRBV6-5 with TRBJ2-7; the match to TRBD1 covers 8 bases. V lost 3 bases to trimming and J lost 8 bases; unmatched junction nucleotides: 15. The CDR3 totals 16 residues. Per the germline V gene, CDR1 is MNHEY and CDR2 is SVGAGI.

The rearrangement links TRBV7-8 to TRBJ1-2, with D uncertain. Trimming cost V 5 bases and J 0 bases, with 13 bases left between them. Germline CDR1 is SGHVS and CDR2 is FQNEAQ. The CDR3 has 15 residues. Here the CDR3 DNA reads TGTGCCAGCAGCGCGTCGTGGTTATCTAACTATGGCTACACCTTC. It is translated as CASSASWLSNYGYTF.

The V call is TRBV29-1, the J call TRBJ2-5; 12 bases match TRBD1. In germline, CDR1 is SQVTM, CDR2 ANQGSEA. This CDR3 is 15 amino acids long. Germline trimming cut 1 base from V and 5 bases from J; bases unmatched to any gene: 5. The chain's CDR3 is CSVEGGTGGWETQYF. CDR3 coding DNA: TGCAGCGTTGAAGGAGGGACAGGGGGCTGGGAGACCCAGTACTTC.

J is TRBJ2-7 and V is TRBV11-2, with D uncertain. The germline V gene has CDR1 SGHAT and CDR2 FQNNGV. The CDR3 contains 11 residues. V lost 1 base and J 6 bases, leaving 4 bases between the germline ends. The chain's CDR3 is CASSLVTEQYF. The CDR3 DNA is TGTGCCAGCAGCTTAGTAACCGAGCAGTACTTC.

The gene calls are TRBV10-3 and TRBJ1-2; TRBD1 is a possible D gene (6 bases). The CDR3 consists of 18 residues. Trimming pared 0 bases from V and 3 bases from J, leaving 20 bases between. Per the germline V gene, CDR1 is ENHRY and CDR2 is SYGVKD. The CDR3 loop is CAISESGSGAGSDYGYTF. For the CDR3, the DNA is TGTGCCATCAGTGAGTCGGGGTCAGGGGCCGGATCGGACTATGGCTACACCTTC.

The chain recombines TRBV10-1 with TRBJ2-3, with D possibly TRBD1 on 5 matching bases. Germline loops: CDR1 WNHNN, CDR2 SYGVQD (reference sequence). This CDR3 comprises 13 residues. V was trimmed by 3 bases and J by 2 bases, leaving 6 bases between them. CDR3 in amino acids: CASSDRATDTQYF. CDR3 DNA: TGCGCCAGCAGTGACAGGGCCACAGATACGCAGTATTTT.

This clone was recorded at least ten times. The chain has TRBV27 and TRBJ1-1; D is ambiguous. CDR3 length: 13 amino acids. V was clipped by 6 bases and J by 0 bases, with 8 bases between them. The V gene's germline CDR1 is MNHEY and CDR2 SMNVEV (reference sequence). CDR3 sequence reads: CASREAVNTEAFF. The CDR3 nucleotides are TGTGCCAGCAGGGAGGCGGTGAACACTGAAGCTTTCTTT.

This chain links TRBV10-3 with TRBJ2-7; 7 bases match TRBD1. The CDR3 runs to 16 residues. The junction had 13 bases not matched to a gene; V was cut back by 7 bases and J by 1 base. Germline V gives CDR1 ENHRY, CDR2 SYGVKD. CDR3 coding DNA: TGTGCCATCACTACTCACCGGGACAGTCTATCCTACGAGCAGTACGTC. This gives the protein CAITTHRDSLSYEQYV.

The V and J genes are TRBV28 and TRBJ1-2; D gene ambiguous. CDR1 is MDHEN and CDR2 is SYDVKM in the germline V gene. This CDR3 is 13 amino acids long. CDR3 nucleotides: TGTGTCTCGGCTACCGGAGGCAACTATGGCTACACCTTC. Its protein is CVSATGGNYGYTF.